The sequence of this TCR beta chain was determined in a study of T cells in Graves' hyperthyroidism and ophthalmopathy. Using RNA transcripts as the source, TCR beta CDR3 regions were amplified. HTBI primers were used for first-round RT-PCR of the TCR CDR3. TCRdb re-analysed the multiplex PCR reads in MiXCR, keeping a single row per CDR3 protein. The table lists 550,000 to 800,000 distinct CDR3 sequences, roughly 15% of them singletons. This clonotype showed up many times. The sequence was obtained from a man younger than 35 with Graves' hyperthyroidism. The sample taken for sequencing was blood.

The CDR3 sequence: CASSPGTGLNEQYF. The CDR3 coding sequence is TGTGCCAGCTCACCAGGGACAGGATTGAACGAGCAGTACTTC. The rearrangement links TRBV18 to TRBJ2-7, with TRBD1 matching over 8 bases. The germline V gene encodes CDR1 KGHSH and CDR2 LQKENI. This CDR3 region has 14 residues. The junction had 5 bases not matched to a gene; V was cut back by 2 bases and J by 5 bases.